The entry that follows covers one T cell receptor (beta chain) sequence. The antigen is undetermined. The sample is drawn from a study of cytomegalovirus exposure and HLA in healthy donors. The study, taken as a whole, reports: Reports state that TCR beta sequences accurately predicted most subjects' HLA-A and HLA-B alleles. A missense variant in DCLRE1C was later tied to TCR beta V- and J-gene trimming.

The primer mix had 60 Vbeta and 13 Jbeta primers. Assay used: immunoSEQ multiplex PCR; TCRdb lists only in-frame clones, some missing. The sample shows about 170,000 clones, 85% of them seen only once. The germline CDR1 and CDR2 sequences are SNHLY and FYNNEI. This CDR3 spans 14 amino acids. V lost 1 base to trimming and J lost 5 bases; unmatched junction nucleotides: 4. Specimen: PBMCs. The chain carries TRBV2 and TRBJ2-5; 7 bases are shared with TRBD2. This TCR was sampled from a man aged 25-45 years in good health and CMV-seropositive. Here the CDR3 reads CASSEGGRGETQYF. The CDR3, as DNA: TGTGCCAGCAGTGAAGGCGGGAGAGGGGAGACCCAGTACTTC.